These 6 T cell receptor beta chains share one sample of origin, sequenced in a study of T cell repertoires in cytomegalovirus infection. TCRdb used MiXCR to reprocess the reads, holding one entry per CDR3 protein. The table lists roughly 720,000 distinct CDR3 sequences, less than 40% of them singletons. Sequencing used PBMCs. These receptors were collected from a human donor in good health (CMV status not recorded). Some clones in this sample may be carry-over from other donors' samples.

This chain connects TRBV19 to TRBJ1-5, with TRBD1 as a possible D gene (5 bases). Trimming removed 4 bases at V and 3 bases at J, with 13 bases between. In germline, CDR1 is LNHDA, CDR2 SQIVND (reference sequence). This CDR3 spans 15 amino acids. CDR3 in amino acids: CASSTGTGHNQPQHF. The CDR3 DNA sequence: TGTGCCAGTAGTACGGGGACGGGTCACAATCAGCCCCAGCATTTT.

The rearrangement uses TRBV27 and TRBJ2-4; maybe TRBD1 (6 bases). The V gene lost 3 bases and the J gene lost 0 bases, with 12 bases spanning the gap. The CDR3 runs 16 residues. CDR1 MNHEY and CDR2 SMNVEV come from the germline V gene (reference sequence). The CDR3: CASSLLGAVAKNIQYF. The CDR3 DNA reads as TGTGCCAGCAGTTTGTTGGGGGCAGTAGCCAAAAACATTCAGTACTTC.

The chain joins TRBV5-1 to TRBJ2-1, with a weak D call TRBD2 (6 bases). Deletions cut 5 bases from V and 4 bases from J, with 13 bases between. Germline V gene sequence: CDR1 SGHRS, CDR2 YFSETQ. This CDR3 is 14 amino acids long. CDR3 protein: CASRGTSRYNEQFF. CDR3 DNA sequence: TGCGCCAGCAGGGGCACTAGCCGGTACAATGAGCAGTTCTTC. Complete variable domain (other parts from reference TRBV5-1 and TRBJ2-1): KAGVTQTPRYLIKTRGQQVTLSCSPISGHRSVSWYQQTPGQGLQFLFEYFSETQRNKGNFPGRFSGRQFSNSRSEMNVSTLELGDSALYLCASRGTSRYNEQFFGPGTRLTVL.

CDR3: CASSERGPTVTNEKLFF. The DNA for the CDR3 is TGTGCCAGCAGTGAAAGGGGACCCACCGTCACTAATGAAAAACTGTTTTTT. The J gene is TRBJ1-4, the V gene TRBV6-1, with a weak D call TRBD1 (5 bases). The germline V gene encodes CDR1 MNHNS and CDR2 SASEGT. Trimming cost V 2 bases and J 2 bases, with 15 bases left between them. This CDR3 region has 17 residues.

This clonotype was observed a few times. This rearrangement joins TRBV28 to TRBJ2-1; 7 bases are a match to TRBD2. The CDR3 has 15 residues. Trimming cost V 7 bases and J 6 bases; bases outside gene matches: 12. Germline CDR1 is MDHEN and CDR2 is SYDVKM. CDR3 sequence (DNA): TGTGCCAGCACCCTAGGACTAGGACGGATCAATGAGCAGTTCTTC. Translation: CASTLGLGRINEQFF.

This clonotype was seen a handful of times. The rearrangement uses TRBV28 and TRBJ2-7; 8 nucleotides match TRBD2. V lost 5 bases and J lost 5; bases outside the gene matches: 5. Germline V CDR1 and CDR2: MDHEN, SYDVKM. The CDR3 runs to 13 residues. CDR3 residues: CASSPGGANEQYF. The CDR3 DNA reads TGTGCCAGCAGTCCCGGGGGGGCCAACGAGCAGTACTTC. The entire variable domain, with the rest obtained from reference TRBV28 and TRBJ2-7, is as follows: DVKVTQSSRYLVKRTGEKVFLECVQDMDHENMFWYRQDPGLGLRLIYFSYDVKMKEKGDIPEGYSVSREKKERFSLILESASTNQTSMYLCASSPGGANEQYFGPGTRLTVT.